The source of this TCR beta chain is a study of T cells in Graves' hyperthyroidism and ophthalmopathy. This clonotype was recorded a few times. Template material for amplifying TCR beta CDR3 regions consisted of RNA transcripts. The HTBI set primed first-round TCR CDR3 RT-PCR. Via MiXCR, TCRdb re-called the multiplex PCR reads, giving one row per CDR3 protein. The table lists 490,000 or so distinct CDR3 sequences, less than 25% of them singletons. This clonotype originated in a woman between 65 and 79 years old with Graves' ophthalmopathy. The sequenced sample was blood.

The CDR3: CASSETSYEQYF. In DNA form, the CDR3 reads TGTGCCAGCAGCGAAACCTCGTACGAGCAGTACTTC. The gene calls are TRBV3-1 and TRBJ2-7; D unclear. V gave up 5 bases and J gave up 4 bases, with 9 bases separating them. CDR1 and CDR2 from the germline V gene are LGHDT and YNNKEL (reference sequence). CDR3 length: 12 residues.